Below, one T cell receptor beta chain is given with its context. CDR1 LNHDA and CDR2 SQIVND come from the germline V gene (reference sequence). This CDR3 has 14 residues. The V end was cut by 7 bases, the J end by 6 bases, with 16 bases between. This specimen comes from a study of blood T cell repertoires in COVID-19. The overall study: Material from acute and convalescent COVID-19 was sourced from the United States, Italy and Spain.

Libraries were prepared by immunoSEQ multiplex PCR; TCRdb keeps only in-frame clonotypes and omits some of them. The sample includes more than 140,000 clones, 85% to 90% of them seen just once. This TCR was recovered from a woman aged 55-70 years with acute or convalescent COVID-19. The rearrangement joins TRBV19 to TRBJ1-5; D is perhaps TRBD1 (6 bases). Sequencing used peripheral blood. In DNA form, the CDR3 reads TGTGCCAGTACCGGTCTGGGGGACACTCAGCCCCAGCATTTT. Residues: CASTGLGDTQPQHF. Drawing the rest from reference TRBV19 and TRBJ1-5, the complete variable domain is DGGITQSPKYLFRKEGQNVTLSCEQNLNHDAMYWYRQDPGQGLRLIYYSQIVNDFQKGDIAEGYSVSREKKESFPLTVTSAQKNPTAFYLCASTGLGDTQPQHFGDGTRLSIL.